This record concerns one TCR beta chain sequence. Its antigen is not yet known. The input lacks base qualities; no much larger clone sits a single base away. TCR beta CDR3 regions were amplified from genomic DNA with the immunoSEQ v3 hsTCRB kit using bias-controlled multiplex PCR. TCR libraries were sequenced on an Illumina NextSeq 500 to 2 million or so read pairs for survey level or about 5-6.5 million for deep level. For the original study's pipeline: V, D and J genes were assigned, non-productive sequences were removed, and clonality was reported by immunoSEQ Analyzer software. Repertoires were compared by productive Simpson clonality and by the Morisita overlap index of productive TRB rearrangements between infused TIL and blood. Absolute clonotype counts in blood were estimated by multiplying the lymphocyte count by the CD3+ fraction and by the productive frequency of the clone. Imported from immuneACCESS, the table was reduced by TCRdb to in-frame sequences with V and J called. These copies leave out some clones; in studies compared against another copy, an unresolved V gene accounts for under half, and the cause of the remainder is not known. V and J calls and clone size are those listed in that table; D and trimming were worked out from the DNA. The sample table holds tens of thousands of clones, of which about two thirds were seen once. Of the sample, 5.5% to 8.5% is held by the ten largest clones.

The CDR3, cysteine through phenylalanine, is 13 amino acids long. Just CDR3 DNA is preserved here, 39 bases in frame from base 1. At the junction V is shortened by 8 bases and J by 0 bases, with 9 bases in between. From a lookup of the germline V gene, CDR1 and CDR2 are MDHEN and SYDVKM. This sample was included in a study of TIL therapy for anti-PD-1-resistant metastatic lung cancer (dated by TCRdb to the early 2020s). For context, the study as a whole: Tumors were collected before any PD-1/PD-L1 blockade, after which patients were given nivolumab, and patients who progressed were given lymphodepletion, an infusion of expanded TIL and IL-2. Enrolled patients had a median age of around 49 years (range about 38-80) and a median tumor PD-L1 proportion score of approximately 6%. Most of the cohort had lung adenocarcinoma, a handful of tumors were EGFR-mutant and two were ALK-rearranged, and half of the patients were current or former smokers. A median non-synonymous tumor mutation burden of more than 1.2 mutations per megabase was determined across the cohort by whole-exome sequencing. Tumor and peripheral blood T cell receptor beta sequencing was used to track clonotypes across tumor, expanded TIL product and serial blood samples.

The time point label here, explained by the study, means: pre-treatment sample, taken before nivolumab and TIL therapy. Between late 2017 and January 2020, a dual-center phase I trial enrolled adults who had stage 4 NSCLC. The samples were obtained from a phase I trial that was single-arm and open-label and tested tumor-infiltrating lymphocyte therapy combined with nivolumab in advanced non-small cell lung cancer. Mononuclear cells from blood collected in EDTA tubes were isolated on a Ficoll gradient and snap-frozen as pellets, and DNA was then extracted using a Qiagen mini-prep kit. General study outcomes and caveats: The study protocol defined all tumor marker inferences as exploratory. The baseline peripheral repertoire was partially replaced by infused TIL clonotypes, which then decayed over months, and no apparent association between persistence and response was found. Generalizability was limited because the cohort was highly selected, with more treatment-naive, never-smoker and oncogene-addicted patients included than is typical.

The chain is assembled from TRBV28 and TRBJ2-3, with the D gene call left open. The TCR was taken from a person aged 25-85 years with non-small cell lung cancer. Sequencing was performed on blood, taken at baseline. The DNA reads TGTGCCAGCCTTAGCCATAGCACAGATACGCAGTATTTT. Its protein reads: CASLSHSTDTQYF.